These 7 T cell receptor beta chains share one sample of origin, sequenced in a study of regulatory T cells in long-lasting Graves disease. Arm-PCR of CDR3 regions and iRepertoire HTBI primers were the basis on which TCR beta libraries were built. From the multiplex PCR reads, TCRdb called clonotypes with MiXCR, one entry per CDR3 protein. The data show under 450,000 distinct CDR3 sequences, approximately 23% seen once. Regarding time point: persistent/refractory GD, antithyroid drugs over 5 years with positive TRAb. The TCR library was prepared using RNA isolated from PBMCs. Source: peripheral blood mononuclear cells (PBMCs), taken when the disease was refractory, from a patient treated with antithyroid drugs. All receptors derive from a woman aged 35 to 49 with Graves disease.

This clonotype was counted many times. V is TRBV28 and J is TRBJ1-5, with a weak D call TRBD1 (6 bases). CDR1 is MDHEN, CDR2 SYDVKM, per germline. The CDR3 covers 14 residues. With 10 bases removed from V and 7 bases from J, the gap between germline ends came to 20 bases. The CDR3 DNA reads TGTGCCACTCGAGGGGGGTTCGAACTGCAGCCCCAGCATTTT. The encoded protein is CATRGGFELQPQHF.

The chain uses TRBV9 and TRBJ2-1, with 10 bases fitting TRBD2. CDR3 length equals 16 residues. Per germline, CDR1 SGDLS and CDR2 YYNGEE. Germline trimming cut 3 bases from V and 7 bases from J; bases unmatched to any gene: 10. CDR3 residues: CASSAWTSGGQNEQFF. The CDR3 DNA sequence: TGTGCCAGCAGCGCCTGGACTAGCGGAGGTCAGAATGAGCAGTTCTTC. The variable domain in full, with the rest retrieved from reference TRBV9 and TRBJ2-1, is DSGVTQTPKHLITATGQRVTLRCSPRSGDLSVYWYQQSLDQGLQFLIQYYNGEERAKGNILERFSAQQFPDLHSELNLSSLELGDSALYFCASSAWTSGGQNEQFFGPGTRLTVL.

There are many counts of this clonotype. The V gene is TRBV28, the J gene TRBJ2-4; 9 nucleotides match TRBD2. Germline V gene lookup returns CDR1 MDHEN and CDR2 SYDVKM. The CDR3 consists of 18 residues. The ends lost 2 bases at V and 8 bases at J; junction bases unmatched: 16. The CDR3 DNA is TGTGCCAGCAGTTTAGCCCTCCTGCCTAGCGGGGCTGAGTACATTCAGTACTTC. Translating gives CASSLALLPSGAEYIQYF.

This clonotype came up a few times. The rearrangement links TRBV20-1 to TRBJ2-7; 10 bases match TRBD2. J gave up 6 bases and V 0 bases, and 11 bases lay outside the gene matches. Germline lookup yields CDR1 DFQATT and CDR2 SNEGSKA (reference sequence). CDR3 length: 16 amino acids. This chain's CDR3 is CSARDRRASGRVEQYF. The CDR3 nucleotides are TGCAGTGCTAGAGATCGTAGGGCTAGCGGGAGAGTCGAGCAGTACTTC.

The rearrangement joins TRBV7-9 to TRBJ1-1; D ambiguous. The CDR3 has 13 amino acids. Trimming shortened V by 2 bases and J by 1 base, and 5 bases separated the two germline ends. Germline lookup yields CDR1 SEHNR and CDR2 FQNEAQ (reference sequence). The CDR3 protein is CASSLMGNTEAFF. The DNA of the CDR3 is TGTGCCAGCAGCTTAATGGGGAACACTGAAGCTTTCTTT.

The genes are TRBV5-6 and TRBJ2-7, with D possibly being TRBD2 (6 bases). The length of the CDR3 is 17 residues. V lost 1 base and J 3 bases, leaving 20 bases between the germline ends. CDR1 and CDR2 (germline): SGHDT, YYEEEE. The DNA for the CDR3 is TGTGCCAGCAGCTTGAAAGGGACTCCCGGTAGGCGCTACGAGCAGTACTTC. It yields the protein CASSLKGTPGRRYEQYF.

This clonotype has at least ten counts. The chain combines TRBV20-1 with TRBJ1-5; D unclear. V lost 1 base, J lost 4 bases, and 8 bases lay in between. The CDR3 spans 13 residues. Germline lookup yields CDR1 DFQATT and CDR2 SNEGSKA (reference sequence). The CDR3 bases are TGCAGTGCTAGAGGGGTACGGAATCAGCCCCAGCATTTT. Translated: CSARGVRNQPQHF.